This TCR beta chain was sequenced in a study of blood T cell repertoires in COVID-19. Per the authors' pipeline: Amplified reference gene primers provided the basis for estimating nucleated cell counts. The data were produced by immunoSEQ multiplex PCR, yet TCRdb's version contains in-frame clones alone and is incomplete. The V and J calls and clone size come from that table; D and trimming were worked out from the DNA. This sample has roughly 140,000 clones, with 80% to 90% found just once. Germline V gene data show CDR1 as MDHEN and CDR2 as SYDVKM. The ends were cut back, 3 bases at V and 7 bases at J, with 9 bases in the middle. The CDR3 runs 13 residues.

This chain uses TRBV28 with TRBJ1-4; D is uncertain. The clonotype originates from a middle-aged woman with acute or convalescent COVID-19. The sample was peripheral blood. DNA for the CDR3: TGTGCCAGCAGTTTTTCTCTGAGTGAAAAACTGTTTTTT. This translates into CASSFSLSEKLFF.